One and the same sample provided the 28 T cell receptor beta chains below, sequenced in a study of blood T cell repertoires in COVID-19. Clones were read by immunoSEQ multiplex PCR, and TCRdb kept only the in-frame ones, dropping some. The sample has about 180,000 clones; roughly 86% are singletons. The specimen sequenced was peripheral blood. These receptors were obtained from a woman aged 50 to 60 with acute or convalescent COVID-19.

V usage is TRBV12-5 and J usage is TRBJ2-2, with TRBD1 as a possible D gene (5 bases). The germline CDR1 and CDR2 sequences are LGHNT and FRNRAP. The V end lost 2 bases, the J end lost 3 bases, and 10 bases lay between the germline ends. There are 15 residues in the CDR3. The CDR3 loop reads CASGLRGPDTGELFF. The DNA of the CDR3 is TGTGCTAGTGGTTTGAGGGGCCCTGACACCGGGGAGCTGTTTTTT.

The chain's CDR3 is CASSLASGDEKLFF. In DNA, the CDR3 is TGCGCCAGCAGCCTGGCGTCCGGGGATGAAAAACTGTTTTTT. The genes are TRBV5-1 and TRBJ1-4; D remains ambiguous. Between the trimmed V and J ends, which lost 4 bases and 6 bases, there was a span of 13 bases. Germline V gives CDR1 SGHRS, CDR2 YFSETQ. This CDR3 region has 14 residues.

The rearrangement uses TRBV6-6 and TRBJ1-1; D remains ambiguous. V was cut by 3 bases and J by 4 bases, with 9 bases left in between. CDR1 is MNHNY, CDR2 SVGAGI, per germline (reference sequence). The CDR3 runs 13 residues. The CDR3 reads CASSYAGTTEAFF. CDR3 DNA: TGTGCCAGCAGTTATGCAGGTACCACTGAAGCTTTCTTT.

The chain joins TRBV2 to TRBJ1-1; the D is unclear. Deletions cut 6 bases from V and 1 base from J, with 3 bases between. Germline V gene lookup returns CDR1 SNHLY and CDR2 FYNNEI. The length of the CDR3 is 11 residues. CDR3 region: CASRRNTEAFF. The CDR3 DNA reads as TGTGCCAGCAGGCGGAACACTGAAGCTTTCTTT.

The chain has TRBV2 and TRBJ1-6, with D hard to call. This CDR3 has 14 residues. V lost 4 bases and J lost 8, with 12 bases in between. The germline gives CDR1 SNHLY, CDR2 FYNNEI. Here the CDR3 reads CASSGPMSDSPLHF. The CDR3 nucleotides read TGTGCCAGCAGTGGCCCGATGAGCGATTCACCCCTCCACTTT.

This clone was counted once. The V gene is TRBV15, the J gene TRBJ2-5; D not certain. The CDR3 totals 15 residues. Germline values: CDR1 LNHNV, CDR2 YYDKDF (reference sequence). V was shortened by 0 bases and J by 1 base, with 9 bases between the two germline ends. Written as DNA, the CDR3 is TGTGCCACCAGCAGAGAATCAGGCCGCCAAGAGACCCAGTACTTC. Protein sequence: CATSRESGRQETQYF.

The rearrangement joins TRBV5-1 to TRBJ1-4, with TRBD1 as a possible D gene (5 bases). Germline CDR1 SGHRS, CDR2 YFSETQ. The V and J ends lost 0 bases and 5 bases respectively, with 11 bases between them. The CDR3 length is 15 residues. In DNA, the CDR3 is TGCGCCAGCAGCTTGGGCAGCTGGACAAATGAAAAACTGTTTTTT. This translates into CASSLGSWTNEKLFF.

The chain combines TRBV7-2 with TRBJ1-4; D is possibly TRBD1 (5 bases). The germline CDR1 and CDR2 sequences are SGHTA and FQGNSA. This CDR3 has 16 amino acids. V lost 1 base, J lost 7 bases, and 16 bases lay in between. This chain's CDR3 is CASSLEGRAVSEKLFF. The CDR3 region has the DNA TGTGCCAGCAGCTTAGAGGGCAGGGCAGTGAGTGAAAAACTGTTTTTT.

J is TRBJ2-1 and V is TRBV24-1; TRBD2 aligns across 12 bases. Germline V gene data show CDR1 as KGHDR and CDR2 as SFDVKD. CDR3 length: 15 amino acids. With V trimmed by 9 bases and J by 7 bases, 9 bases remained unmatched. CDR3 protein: CATGEKTSGRNEQFF. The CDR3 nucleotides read TGTGCCACCGGGGAAAAAACTAGCGGGAGGAATGAGCAGTTCTTC.

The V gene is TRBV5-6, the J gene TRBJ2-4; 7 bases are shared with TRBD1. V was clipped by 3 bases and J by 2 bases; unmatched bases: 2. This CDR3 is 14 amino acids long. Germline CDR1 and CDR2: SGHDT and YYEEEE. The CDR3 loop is CASSSTGSKNIQYF. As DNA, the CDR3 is TGTGCCAGCAGCTCGACAGGGTCCAAAAACATTCAGTACTTC.

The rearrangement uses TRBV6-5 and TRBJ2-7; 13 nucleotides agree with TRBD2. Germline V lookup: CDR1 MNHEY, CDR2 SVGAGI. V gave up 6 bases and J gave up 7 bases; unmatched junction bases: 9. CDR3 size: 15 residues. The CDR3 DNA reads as TGTGCCAGCAGCCGTGGACTAGCGGGAGCCGGGGAGCAGTACTTC. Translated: CASSRGLAGAGEQYF.

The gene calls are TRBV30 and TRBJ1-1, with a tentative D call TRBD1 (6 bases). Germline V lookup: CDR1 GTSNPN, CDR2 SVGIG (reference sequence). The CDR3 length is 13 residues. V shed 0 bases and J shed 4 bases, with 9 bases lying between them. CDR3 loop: CAWSVWTATEAFF. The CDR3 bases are TGTGCCTGGAGTGTATGGACAGCCACTGAAGCTTTCTTT.

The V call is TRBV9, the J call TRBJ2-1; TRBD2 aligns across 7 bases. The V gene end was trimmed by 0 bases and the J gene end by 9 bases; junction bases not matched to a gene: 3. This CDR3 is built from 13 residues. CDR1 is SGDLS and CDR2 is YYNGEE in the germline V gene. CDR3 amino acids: CASSVVGGSEQFF. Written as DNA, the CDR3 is TGTGCCAGCAGCGTAGTCGGGGGGAGTGAGCAGTTCTTC.

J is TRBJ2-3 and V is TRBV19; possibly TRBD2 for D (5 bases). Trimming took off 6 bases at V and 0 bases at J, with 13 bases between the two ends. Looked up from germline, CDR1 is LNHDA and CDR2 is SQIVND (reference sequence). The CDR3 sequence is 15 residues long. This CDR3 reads CASSLRRLSTDTQYF. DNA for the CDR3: TGTGCCAGTAGCCTTAGGAGGCTTAGCACAGATACGCAGTATTTT.

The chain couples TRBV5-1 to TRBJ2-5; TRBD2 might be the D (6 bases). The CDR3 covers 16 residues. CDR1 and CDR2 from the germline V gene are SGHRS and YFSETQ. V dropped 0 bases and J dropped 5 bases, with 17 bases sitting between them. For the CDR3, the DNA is TGCGCCAGCAGCTTGGTGGGGACTCCCGGGGCGGAGACCCAGTACTTC. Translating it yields CASSLVGTPGAETQYF.

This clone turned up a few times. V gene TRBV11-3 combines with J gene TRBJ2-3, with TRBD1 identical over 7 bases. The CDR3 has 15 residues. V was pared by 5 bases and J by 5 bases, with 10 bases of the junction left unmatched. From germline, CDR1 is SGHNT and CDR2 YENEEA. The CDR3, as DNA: TGTGCCAGCAGCGATACCGGGACAGTCGAAGATACGCAGTATTTT. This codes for CASSDTGTVEDTQYF.

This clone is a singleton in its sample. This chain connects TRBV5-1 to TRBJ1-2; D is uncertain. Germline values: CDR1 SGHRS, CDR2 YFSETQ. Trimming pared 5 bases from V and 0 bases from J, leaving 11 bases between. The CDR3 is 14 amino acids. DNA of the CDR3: TGCGCCAGCAGTCTCTCGGGTTCTAACTATGGCTACACCTTC. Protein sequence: CASSLSGSNYGYTF.

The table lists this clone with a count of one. CDR3 DNA: TGTGCCAGCAGTCGGAACCTAGCGGGGGTTTACAATGAGCAGTTCTTC. Protein product: CASSRNLAGVYNEQFF. This rearrangement joins TRBV5-4 to TRBJ2-1, with TRBD2 identical over 10 bases. The J segment lost 4 bases and the V segment lost 5 bases, leaving 9 bases of the junction unmatched. The CDR3 has 16 amino acids. In germline, CDR1 is SGHNT, CDR2 YYREEE (reference sequence).

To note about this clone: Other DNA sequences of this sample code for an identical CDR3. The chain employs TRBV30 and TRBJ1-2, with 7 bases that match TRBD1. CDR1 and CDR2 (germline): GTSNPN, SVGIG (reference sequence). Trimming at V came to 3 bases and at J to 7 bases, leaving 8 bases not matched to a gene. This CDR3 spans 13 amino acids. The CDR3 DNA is TGTGCCTGGAGGGAGGGGGCGCCGGGTGGCTACACCTTC. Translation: CAWREGAPGGYTF.

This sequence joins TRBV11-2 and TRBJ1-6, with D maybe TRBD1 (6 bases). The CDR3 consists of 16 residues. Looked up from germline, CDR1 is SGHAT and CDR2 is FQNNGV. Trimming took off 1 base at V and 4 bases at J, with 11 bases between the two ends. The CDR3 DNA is TGTGCCAGCAGCTTAGGCAGGGGAGGGTATAATTCACCCCTCCACTTT. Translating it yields CASSLGRGGYNSPLHF.

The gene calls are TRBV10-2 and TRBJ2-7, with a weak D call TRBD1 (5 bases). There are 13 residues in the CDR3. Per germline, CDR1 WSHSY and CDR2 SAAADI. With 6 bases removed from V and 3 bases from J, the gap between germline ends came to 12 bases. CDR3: CASRDSNLYEQYF. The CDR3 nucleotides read TGCGCCAGCAGAGACAGTAACCTCTACGAGCAGTACTTC.

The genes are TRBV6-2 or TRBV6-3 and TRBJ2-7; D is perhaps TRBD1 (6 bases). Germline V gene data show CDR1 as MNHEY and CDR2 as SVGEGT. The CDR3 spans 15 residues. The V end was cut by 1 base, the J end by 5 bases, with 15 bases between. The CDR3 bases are TGTGCCAGCAGTTACTACCCCACAGGGTTCCACGAGCAGTACTTC. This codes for CASSYYPTGFHEQYF.

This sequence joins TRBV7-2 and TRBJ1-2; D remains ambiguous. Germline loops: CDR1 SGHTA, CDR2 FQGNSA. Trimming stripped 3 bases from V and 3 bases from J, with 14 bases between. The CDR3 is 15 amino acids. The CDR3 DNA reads TGTGCCAGCAGCTTGGTGAACAGTCTGTACTATGGCTACACCTTC. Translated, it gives CASSLVNSLYYGYTF.

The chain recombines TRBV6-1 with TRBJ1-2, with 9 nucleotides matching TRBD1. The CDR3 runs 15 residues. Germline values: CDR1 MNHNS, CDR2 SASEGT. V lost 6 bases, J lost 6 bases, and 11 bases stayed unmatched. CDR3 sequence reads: CASSLQPGQGNGYTF. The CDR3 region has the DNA TGTGCCAGCAGCCTCCAACCGGGACAGGGAAATGGCTACACCTTC.

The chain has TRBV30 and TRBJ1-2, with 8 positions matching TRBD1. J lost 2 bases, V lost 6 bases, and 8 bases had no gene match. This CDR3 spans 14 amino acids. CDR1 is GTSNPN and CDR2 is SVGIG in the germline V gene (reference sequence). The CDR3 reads CACPQGAQNYGYTF. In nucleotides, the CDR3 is TGTGCCTGTCCTCAGGGGGCGCAGAACTATGGCTACACCTTC.

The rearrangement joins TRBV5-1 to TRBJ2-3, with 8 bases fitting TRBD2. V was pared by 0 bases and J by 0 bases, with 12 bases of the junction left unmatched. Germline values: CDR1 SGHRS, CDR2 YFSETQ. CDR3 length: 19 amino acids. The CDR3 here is CASSLESRLARSSTDTQYF. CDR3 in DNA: TGCGCCAGCAGCTTGGAATCGAGACTAGCGAGATCGAGCACAGATACGCAGTATTTT. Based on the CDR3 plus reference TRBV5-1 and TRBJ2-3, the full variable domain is KAGVTQTPRYLIKTRGQQVTLSCSPISGHRSVSWYQQTPGQGLQFLFEYFSETQRNKGNFPGRFSGRQFSNSRSEMNVSTLELGDSALYLCASSLESRLARSSTDTQYFGPGTRLTVL.

CDR3 bases: TGTGCCAGCAGCTTAACAGGAGGGTTTAATCAGCCCCAGCATTTT. Translating gives CASSLTGGFNQPQHF. The chain employs TRBV7-3 and TRBJ1-5, with D unclear. V was pared by 0 bases and J by 4 bases, with 10 bases between. This CDR3 region has 15 residues. CDR1 is SGHTA, CDR2 FQGTGA, per germline.

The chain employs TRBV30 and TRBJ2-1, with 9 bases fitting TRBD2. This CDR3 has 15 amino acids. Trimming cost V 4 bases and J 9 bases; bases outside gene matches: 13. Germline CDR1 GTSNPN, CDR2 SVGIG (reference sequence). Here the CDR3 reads CAWTRSRGGFAEQFF. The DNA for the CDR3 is TGTGCCTGGACTAGGTCGCGGGGGGGTTTCGCTGAGCAGTTCTTC.